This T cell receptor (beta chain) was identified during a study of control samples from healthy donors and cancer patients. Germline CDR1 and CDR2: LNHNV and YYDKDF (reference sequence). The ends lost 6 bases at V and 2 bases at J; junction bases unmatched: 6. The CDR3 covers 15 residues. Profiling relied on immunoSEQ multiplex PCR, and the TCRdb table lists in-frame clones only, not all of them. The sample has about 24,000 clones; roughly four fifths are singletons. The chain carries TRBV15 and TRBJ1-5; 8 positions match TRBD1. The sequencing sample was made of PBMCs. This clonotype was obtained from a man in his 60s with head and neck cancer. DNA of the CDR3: TGTGCCACCAGGTCAGGGGGCAGTGGCAATCAGCCCCAGCATTTT. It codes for CATRSGGSGNQPQHF.